This is a list of T cell receptor beta chains from one sample in a study of PD-1 blockade in classical Hodgkin lymphoma. The table came from immunoSEQ multiplex PCR; TCRdb's copy has only in-frame clones and leaves some out. There are around 90,000 clones in the sample; more than 70% occur only once, and about a tenth lies in the top ten. This sample comprised peripheral blood mononuclear cells (PBMCs), obtained before the fourth cycle of nivolumab. These receptors were taken from a human donor with classical Hodgkin lymphoma. The CDR3 runs from the conserved cysteine through the conserved F or W. D genes are given only for firm matches. Not every row has a clone size; where given, it reads once, few, many or a size class.

d_call	v_call	clone_size	j_call	cdr3_aa	cdr3_nt
-	TRBV6-5	-	TRBJ1-3	CASRNRFSGNTIYF	TGTGCCAGCAGGAACAGGTTCTCTGGAAACACCATATATTTT
-	TRBV28	many	TRBJ2-7	CAAQWDSGYEQYF	TGTGCCGCACAGTGGGACTCGGGATACGAGCAGTACTTC
-	TRBV18	-	TRBJ2-3	CASSPSGGDTDTQYF	TGTGCCAGCTCACCATCAGGAGGGGACACAGATACGCAGTATTTT
-	TRBV7-3	-	TRBJ2-3	CASSPRGGGKGIRDTQYF	TGTGCCAGCAGCCCAAGGGGGGGAGGAAAGGGCATAAGGGATACGCAGTATTTT
-	TRBV11-1	-	TRBJ2-2	CASSSLAEKGGELFF	TGTGCCAGCAGCTCCTTAGCGGAAAAGGGCGGGGAGCTGTTTTTT
-	TRBV29-1	-	TRBJ2-5	CSVGRDIQETQYF	TGCAGCGTTGGCCGGGACATTCAAGAGACCCAGTACTTC
TRBD1	TRBV13	once	TRBJ2-1	CASSLVQGNEQFF	TGTGCCAGCAGCTTAGTACAGGGGAATGAGCAGTTCTTC
-	TRBV2	-	TRBJ1-4	CASSGSDGFNEKLFF	TGTGCCAGCAGTGGAAGTGACGGCTTTAATGAAAAACTGTTTTTT
-	TRBV27	-	TRBJ1-5	CASSLMGVQPQHF	TGTGCCAGCAGTTTAATGGGGGTTCAGCCCCAGCATTTT
-	TRBV28	-	TRBJ1-4	CASSWVNEKLFF	TGTGCCAGCAGTTGGGTAAATGAAAAACTGTTTTTT
-	TRBV6-6	-	TRBJ2-7	CASSFNYEQYF	TGTGCCAGCAGCTTCAACTACGAGCAGTACTTC
-	TRBV4-1	-	TRBJ1-5	CASSQETEGWTHYSNQPQHF	TGCGCCAGCAGCCAAGAAACGGAAGGGTGGACACATTATAGCAATCAGCCCCAGCATTTT
TRBD1	TRBV15	-	TRBJ2-5	CATSRGDRVSETQYF	TGTGCCACCAGCAGAGGGGACAGGGTTTCGGAGACCCAGTACTTC
TRBD1	TRBV19	-	TRBJ2-2	CASSRGQTHTGELFF	TGTGCCAGTAGTAGGGGACAGACACACACCGGGGAGCTGTTTTTT
TRBD2	TRBV5-1	-	TRBJ2-5	CASSTVAGAQETQYF	TGCGCCAGCAGCACTGTAGCGGGGGCACAAGAGACCCAGTACTTC
TRBD1	TRBV2	-	TRBJ2-7	CASSESRRGLSYEQYF	TGTGCCAGCAGTGAGTCTCGCAGGGGGCTCTCCTACGAGCAGTACTTC
TRBD1	TRBV5-1	-	TRBJ2-3	CASRSGTGYTDTQYF	TGCGCCAGCAGATCAGGGACAGGGTACACAGATACGCAGTATTTT